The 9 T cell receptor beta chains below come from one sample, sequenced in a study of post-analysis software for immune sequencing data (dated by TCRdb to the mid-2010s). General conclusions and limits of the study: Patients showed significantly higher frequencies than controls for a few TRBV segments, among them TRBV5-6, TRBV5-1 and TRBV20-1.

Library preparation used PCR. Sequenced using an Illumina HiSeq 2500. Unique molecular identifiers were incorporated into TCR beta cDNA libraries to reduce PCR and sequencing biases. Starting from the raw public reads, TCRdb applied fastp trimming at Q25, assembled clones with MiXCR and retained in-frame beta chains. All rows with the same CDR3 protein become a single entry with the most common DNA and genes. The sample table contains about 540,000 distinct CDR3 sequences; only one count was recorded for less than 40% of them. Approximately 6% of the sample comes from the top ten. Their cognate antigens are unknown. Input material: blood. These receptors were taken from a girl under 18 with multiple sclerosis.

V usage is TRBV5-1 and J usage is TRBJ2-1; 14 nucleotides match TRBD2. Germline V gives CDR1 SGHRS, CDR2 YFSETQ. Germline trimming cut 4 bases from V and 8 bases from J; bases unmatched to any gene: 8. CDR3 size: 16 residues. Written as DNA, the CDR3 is TGCGCCAGCAGCGCAGGACTAGCGGGGGGAAGCGATGAGCAGTTCTTC. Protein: CASSAGLAGGSDEQFF.

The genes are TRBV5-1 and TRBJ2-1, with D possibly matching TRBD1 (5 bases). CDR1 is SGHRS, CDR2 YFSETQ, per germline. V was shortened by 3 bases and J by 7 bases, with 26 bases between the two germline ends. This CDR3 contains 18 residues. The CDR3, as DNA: TGCGCCAGCAGCTGGGGCAGGCTACTACCTTTTCATGGGAATGAGCAGTTCTTC. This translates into CASSWGRLLPFHGNEQFF.

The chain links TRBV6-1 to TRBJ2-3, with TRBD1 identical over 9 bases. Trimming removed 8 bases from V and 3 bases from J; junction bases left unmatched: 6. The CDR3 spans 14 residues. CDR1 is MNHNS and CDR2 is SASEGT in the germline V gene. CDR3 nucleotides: TGTGCCAGCGTAACCGGGACAGGGACAGATACGCAGTATTTT. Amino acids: CASVTGTGTDTQYF.

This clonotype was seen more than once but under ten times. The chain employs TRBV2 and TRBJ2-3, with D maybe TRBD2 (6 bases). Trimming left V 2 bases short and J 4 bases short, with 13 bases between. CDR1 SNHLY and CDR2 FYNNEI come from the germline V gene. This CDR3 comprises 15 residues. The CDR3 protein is CASSEYGSGADTQYF. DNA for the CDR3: TGTGCCAGCAGTGAATATGGGTCGGGAGCAGATACGCAGTATTTT. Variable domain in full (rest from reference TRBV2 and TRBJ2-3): EPEVTQTPSHQVTQMGQEVILRCVPISNHLYFYWYRQILGQKVEFLVSFYNNEISEKSEIFDDQFSVERPDGSNFTLKIRSTKLEDSAMYFCASSEYGSGADTQYFGPGTRLTVL.

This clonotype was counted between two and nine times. Here the CDR3 DNA reads TGTGCCAGCAGTTTGTCACGGCTGCATAGCAATCAGCCCCAGCATTTT. Translation gives CASSLSRLHSNQPQHF. The chain is built from TRBV12-3 or TRBV12-4 and TRBJ1-5; D call uncertain. Trimming removed 3 bases from V and 0 bases from J, with 12 bases in between. This CDR3 is built from 16 residues.

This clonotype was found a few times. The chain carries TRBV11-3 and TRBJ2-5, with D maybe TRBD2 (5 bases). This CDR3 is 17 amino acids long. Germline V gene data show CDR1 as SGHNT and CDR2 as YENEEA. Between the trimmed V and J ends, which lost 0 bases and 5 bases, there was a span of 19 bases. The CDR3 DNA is TGTGCCAGCAGCTTAGATGGGGTCGGAGGCGATTGGGAGACCCAGTACTTC. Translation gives CASSLDGVGGDWETQYF.

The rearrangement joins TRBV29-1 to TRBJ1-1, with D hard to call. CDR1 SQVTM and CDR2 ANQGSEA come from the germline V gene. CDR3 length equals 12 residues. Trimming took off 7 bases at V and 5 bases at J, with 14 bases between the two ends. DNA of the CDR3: TGCAGCGGCGCCGGCGGCAATACTGAAGCTTTCTTT. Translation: CSGAGGNTEAFF.

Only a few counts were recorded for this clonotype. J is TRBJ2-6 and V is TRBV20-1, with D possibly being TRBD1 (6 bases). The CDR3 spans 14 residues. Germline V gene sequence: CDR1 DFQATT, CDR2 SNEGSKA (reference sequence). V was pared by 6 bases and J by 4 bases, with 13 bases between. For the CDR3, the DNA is TGCAGTGCCACCAGGGGCCTCGGGGCCAACGTCCTGACTTTC. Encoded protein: CSATRGLGANVLTF.

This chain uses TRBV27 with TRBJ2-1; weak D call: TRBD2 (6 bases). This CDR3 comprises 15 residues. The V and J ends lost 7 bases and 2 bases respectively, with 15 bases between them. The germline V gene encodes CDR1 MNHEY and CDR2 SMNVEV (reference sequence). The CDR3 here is CASTPVGEAYNEQFF. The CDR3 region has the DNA TGTGCCAGCACCCCGGTCGGGGAGGCCTACAATGAGCAGTTCTTC.